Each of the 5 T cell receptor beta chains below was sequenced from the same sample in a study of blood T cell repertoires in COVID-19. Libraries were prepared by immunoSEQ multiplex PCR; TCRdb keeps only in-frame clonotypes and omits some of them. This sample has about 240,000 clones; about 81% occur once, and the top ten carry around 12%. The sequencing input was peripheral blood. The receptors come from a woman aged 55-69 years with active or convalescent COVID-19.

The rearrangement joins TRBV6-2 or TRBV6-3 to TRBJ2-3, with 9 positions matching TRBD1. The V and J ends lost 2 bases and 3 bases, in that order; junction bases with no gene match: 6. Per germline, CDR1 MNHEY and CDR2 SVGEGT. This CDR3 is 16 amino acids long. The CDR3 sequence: CASSYGDRAETDTQYF. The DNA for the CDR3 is TGTGCCAGCAGTTACGGGGACAGGGCAGAAACAGATACGCAGTATTTT.

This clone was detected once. The CDR3 DNA reads as TGTGCCAGCAGTCTCCGGGACAGGGGATCGACAGGCTACACCTTC. Protein sequence: CASSLRDRGSTGYTF. This chain connects TRBV6-5 to TRBJ1-2, with 10 bases lining up with TRBD1. The CDR3 runs to 15 residues. V lost 5 bases and J lost 8; bases outside the gene matches: 11. CDR1 is MNHEY and CDR2 is SVGAGI in the germline V gene.

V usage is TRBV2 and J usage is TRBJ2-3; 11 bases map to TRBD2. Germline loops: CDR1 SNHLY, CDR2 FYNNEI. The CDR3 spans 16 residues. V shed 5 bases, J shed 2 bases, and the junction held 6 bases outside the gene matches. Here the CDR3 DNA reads TGTGCCAGCAGTTTACTAGCGGGGGCCTCCACAGATACGCAGTATTTT. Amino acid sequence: CASSLLAGASTDTQYF.

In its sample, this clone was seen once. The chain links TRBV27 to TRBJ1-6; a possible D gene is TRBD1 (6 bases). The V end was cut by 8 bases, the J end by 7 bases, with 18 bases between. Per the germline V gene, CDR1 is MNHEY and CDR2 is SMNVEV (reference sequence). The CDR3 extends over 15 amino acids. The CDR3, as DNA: TGTGCCAGCTCTCCAAGTGCAGGGGCGAATTCACCCCTCCACTTT. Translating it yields CASSPSAGANSPLHF.

CDR3 protein: CASSDPYRGPLYSNQPQHF. The CDR3 nucleotides are TGTGCCAGCAGTGACCCCTACAGGGGACCGCTGTATAGCAATCAGCCCCAGCATTTT. The rearrangement uses TRBV6-4 and TRBJ1-5; 7 positions match TRBD1. The V gene end was trimmed by 2 bases and the J gene end by 0 bases; junction bases not matched to a gene: 13. The CDR3 spans 19 residues. Germline V gene sequence: CDR1 MRHNA, CDR2 SNTAGT.